The 16 T cell receptor beta chains below all came from one sample that was sequenced in a study of pediatric ulcerative colitis. Sequencing was performed with immunoSEQ multiplex PCR; in TCRdb, only in-frame clones are kept and a portion is missing. The sample has tens of thousands of clones, 77% seen once. The specimen was blood. The receptors derive from a boy aged 10-17 years with moderate ulcerative colitis.

This chain joins TRBV2 and TRBJ1-2; 11 nucleotides match TRBD1. V dropped 5 bases and J dropped 3; count of bases not matched to a gene: 5. CDR3 length: 15 residues. Per germline, CDR1 SNHLY and CDR2 FYNNEI. CDR3 amino acids: CASSLRTGGDYGYTF. CDR3 sequence (DNA): TGTGCCAGCAGTCTAAGGACAGGGGGCGACTATGGCTACACCTTC.

The DNA for the CDR3 is TGTGCCAGCAGCCATCCTCACAGGGGTCTAGCCAAAAACATTCAGTACTTC. Translated, it gives CASSHPHRGLAKNIQYF. This chain joins TRBV11-2 and TRBJ2-4, with 7 bases aligning to TRBD1. Germline trimming cut 5 bases from V and 0 bases from J; bases unmatched to any gene: 10. Germline CDR1 SGHAT, CDR2 FQNNGV. There are 17 residues in the CDR3.

V is TRBV19 and J is TRBJ2-3; 7 bases are shared with TRBD2. V shed 3 bases, J shed 0 bases, and the junction held 6 bases outside the gene matches. The CDR3 covers 16 residues. Germline V CDR1 and CDR2: LNHDA, SQIVND (reference sequence). CDR3 loop: CASSISGGESTDTQYF. The CDR3 nucleotides read TGTGCCAGTAGTATTTCGGGGGGAGAGAGCACAGATACGCAGTATTTT.

The gene calls are TRBV5-1 and TRBJ2-7, with D unclear. The germline V gene encodes CDR1 SGHRS and CDR2 YFSETQ. The V gene lost 4 bases and the J gene lost 7 bases, with 9 bases spanning the gap. The CDR3 totals 11 residues. Here the CDR3 reads CASSILGEQYF. The DNA for the CDR3 is TGCGCCAGCAGCATCCTGGGGGAGCAGTACTTC.

The chain carries TRBV5-1 and TRBJ2-3; D might be TRBD1 (6 bases). The germline V gene encodes CDR1 SGHRS and CDR2 YFSETQ. The CDR3 has 18 amino acids. V was cut by 2 bases and J by 2 bases, with 21 bases left in between. The CDR3 nucleotides read TGCGCCAGCAGCTTTGGTATCCGGACAGCCTCGTTCACAGATACGCAGTATTTT. Residues: CASSFGIRTASFTDTQYF.

This chain connects TRBV19 to TRBJ1-3; D uncertain. The length of the CDR3 is 14 residues. CDR1 and CDR2 from the germline V gene are LNHDA and SQIVND (reference sequence). V lost 5 bases and J lost 4, with 12 bases in between. CDR3 region: CASSAWEEGNTIYF. In DNA form, the CDR3 reads TGTGCCAGTAGTGCCTGGGAGGAAGGAAACACCATATATTTT.

The V and J genes are TRBV11-1 and TRBJ2-1; 8 bases agree with TRBD1. CDR1 SGHAT and CDR2 FQDESV come from the germline V gene (reference sequence). The CDR3 is 19 amino acids. V lost 10 bases to trimming and J lost 8 bases; unmatched junction nucleotides: 28. The CDR3 reads CATRTGNKRSKPDTDEQFF. CDR3 nucleotide sequence: TGTGCCACCCGGACAGGGAATAAGAGGTCCAAACCTGATACGGATGAGCAGTTCTTC. Full variable domain (remainder filled in from reference TRBV11-1 and TRBJ2-1): EAEVAQSPRYKITEKSQAVAFWCDPISGHATLYWYRQILGQGPELLVQFQDESVVDDSQLPKDRFSAERLKGVDSTLKIQPAELGDSAMYLCATRTGNKRSKPDTDEQFFGPGTRLTVL.

The rearrangement joins TRBV11-2 to TRBJ2-3; D remains unclear. Germline CDR1 SGHAT, CDR2 FQNNGV. The CDR3 extends over 12 amino acids. Trimming stripped 4 bases from V and 0 bases from J, with 2 bases between. Here the CDR3 reads CASSSSTDTQYF. For the CDR3, the DNA is TGTGCCAGCAGCTCCAGCACAGATACGCAGTATTTT. The full variable domain, in which reference TRBV11-2 and TRBJ2-3 provide the parts outside the CDR3, is EAGVAQSPRYKIIEKRQSVAFWCNPISGHATLYWYQQILGQGPKLLIQFQNNGVVDDSQLPKDRFSAERLKGVDSTLKIQPAKLEDSAVYLCASSSSTDTQYFGPGTRLTVL.

V usage is TRBV7-8 and J usage is TRBJ2-7; 7 nucleotides agree with TRBD1. CDR3 length: 15 amino acids. Per the germline V gene, CDR1 is SGHVS and CDR2 is FQNEAQ. The trim removed 5 bases at V and 7 bases at J, leaving 14 bases unmatched. The CDR3 bases are TGTGCCAGCAGCCGTACCGGGACAGCGTATGGGGAGCAGTACTTC. Encoded protein: CASSRTGTAYGEQYF.

The chain carries TRBV27 and TRBJ2-7, with D tentatively TRBD2 (6 bases). Trimming cost V 6 bases and J 0 bases, with 18 bases left between them. The CDR3 spans 16 residues. Germline V gene sequence: CDR1 MNHEY, CDR2 SMNVEV (reference sequence). This CDR3 reads CASSNLAGGSSYEQYF. The CDR3 nucleotides are TGTGCCAGCAGCAACCTCGCCGGGGGTAGCTCCTACGAGCAGTACTTC.

The rearrangement joins TRBV6-5 to TRBJ2-7; D is possibly TRBD2 (6 bases). This CDR3 region has 12 residues. V lost 7 bases, J lost 8 bases, and 15 bases lay in between. Germline CDR1 and CDR2: MNHEY and SVGAGI. The CDR3 loop reads CASNERGKKQYF. Written as DNA, the CDR3 is TGTGCCAGCAATGAACGGGGGAAAAAGCAGTACTTC.

The rearrangement joins TRBV7-8 to TRBJ2-1, with 7 bases that match TRBD2. The CDR3 runs to 16 residues. CDR1 is SGHVS and CDR2 is FQNEAQ in the germline V gene. Trimming removed 5 bases from V and 3 bases from J; junction bases left unmatched: 10. CDR3 nucleotides: TGTGCCAGCAGCGAAGATCCTAGCGGAGACTACAATGAGCAGTTCTTC. Translated: CASSEDPSGDYNEQFF.

The chain combines TRBV27 with TRBJ2-3, with 8 nucleotides matching TRBD1. This CDR3 is 16 amino acids long. From germline, CDR1 is MNHEY and CDR2 SMNVEV (reference sequence). J was trimmed by 5 bases and V by 0 bases; bases with no gene match: 7. CDR3 nucleotide sequence: TGTGCCAGCAGTTTATCGAGAGGACAGGGCTTAGATACGCAGTATTTT. It encodes CASSLSRGQGLDTQYF.

This clone was counted between two and nine times. CDR3 in amino acids: CASSQRGGGYTF. The CDR3 DNA sequence: TGCGCCAGCAGCCAGAGAGGCGGGGGCTACACCTTC. The chain employs TRBV4-1 and TRBJ1-2; D is unresolved. V was pared by 3 bases and J by 8 bases, with 10 bases between. The CDR3 spans 12 residues. Germline loops: CDR1 MGHRA, CDR2 YSYEKL.

The genes are TRBV27 and TRBJ2-3; D is perhaps TRBD2 (5 bases). This CDR3 contains 16 residues. Per germline, CDR1 MNHEY and CDR2 SMNVEV (reference sequence). The V end lost 3 bases, the J end lost 4 bases, and 17 bases lay between the germline ends. Written as DNA, the CDR3 is TGTGCCAGCAGTTTTCGGGATCCAACCAACGCAGATACGCAGTATTTT. As protein: CASSFRDPTNADTQYF.

This clone turned up a few times. The chain combines TRBV11-3 with TRBJ2-5; tentatively, D is TRBD1 (6 bases). V lost 2 bases to trimming and J lost 4 bases, with 11 bases between them. Germline V gives CDR1 SGHNT, CDR2 YENEEA. The CDR3 sequence is 14 residues long. The CDR3: CASSLRGKGETQYF. As DNA, the CDR3 is TGTGCCAGCAGCTTAAGGGGGAAGGGAGAGACCCAGTACTTC.